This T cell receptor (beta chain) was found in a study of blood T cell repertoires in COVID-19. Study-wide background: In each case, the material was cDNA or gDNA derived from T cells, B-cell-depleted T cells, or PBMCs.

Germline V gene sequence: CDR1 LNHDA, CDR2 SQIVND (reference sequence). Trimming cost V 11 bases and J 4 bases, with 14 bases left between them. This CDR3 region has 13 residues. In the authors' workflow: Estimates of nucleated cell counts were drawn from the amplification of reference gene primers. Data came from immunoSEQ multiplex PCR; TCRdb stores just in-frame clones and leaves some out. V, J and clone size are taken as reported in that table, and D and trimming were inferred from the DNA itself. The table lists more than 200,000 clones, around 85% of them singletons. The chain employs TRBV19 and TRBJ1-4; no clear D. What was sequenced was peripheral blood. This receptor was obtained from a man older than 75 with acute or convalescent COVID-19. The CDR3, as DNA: TGTGCCGTCCTGGGCGTTGGTAATGAAAAACTGTTTTTT. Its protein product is CAVLGVGNEKLFF.